This T cell receptor (beta chain) was obtained from a study of HIV-infected patients and healthy controls. All unsorted peripheral T cells were captured because whole blood was used without fractionation. Peripheral blood, approximately 2.5 ml, was drawn for RNA extraction. Deletions cut 7 bases from V and 3 bases from J, with 6 bases between. Looked up from germline, CDR1 is SNHLY and CDR2 is FYNNEI. This CDR3 is 11 amino acids long. cDNA was made from about 500 ng RNA using alpha and beta constant primers. Using multiplexing indices, alpha and beta chain libraries were generated apart by chain-specific third strand synthesis. Ligation attached cDNA to a 5' RACE adapter that carried a random hexamer and SP2 site. MiXCR, applied by TCRdb to the 5' RACE reads, yields one record per CDR3 protein. The table has some 19,000 distinct CDR3 sequences, roughly 9.3% seen once. This clonotype has a count of ten or more.

The sample taken for sequencing was blood. This chain links TRBV2 with TRBJ1-1; D is unresolved. The receptor was derived from an adult in good health. The CDR3 nucleotides are TGTGCCAGCAAGCAGTACACTGAAGCTTTCTTT. Its translation is CASKQYTEAFF.